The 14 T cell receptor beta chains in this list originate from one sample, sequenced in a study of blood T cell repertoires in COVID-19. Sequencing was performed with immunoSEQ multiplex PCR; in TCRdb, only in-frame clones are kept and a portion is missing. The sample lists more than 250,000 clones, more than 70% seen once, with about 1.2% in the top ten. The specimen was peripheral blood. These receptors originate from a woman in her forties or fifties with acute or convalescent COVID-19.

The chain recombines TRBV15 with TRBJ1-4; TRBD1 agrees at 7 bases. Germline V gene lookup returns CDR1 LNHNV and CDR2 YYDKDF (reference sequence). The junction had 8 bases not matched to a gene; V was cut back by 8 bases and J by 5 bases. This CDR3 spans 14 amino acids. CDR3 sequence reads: CATWDRQGNEKLFF. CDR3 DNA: TGTGCCACCTGGGACAGACAGGGAAATGAAAAACTGTTTTTT.

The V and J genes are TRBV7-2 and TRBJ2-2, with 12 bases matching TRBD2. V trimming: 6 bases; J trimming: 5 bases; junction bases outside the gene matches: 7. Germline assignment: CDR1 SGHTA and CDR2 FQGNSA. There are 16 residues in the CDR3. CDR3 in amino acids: CASSQIGLAGTGELFF. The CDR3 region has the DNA TGTGCCAGCAGTCAAATTGGACTAGCGGGAACCGGGGAGCTGTTTTTT.

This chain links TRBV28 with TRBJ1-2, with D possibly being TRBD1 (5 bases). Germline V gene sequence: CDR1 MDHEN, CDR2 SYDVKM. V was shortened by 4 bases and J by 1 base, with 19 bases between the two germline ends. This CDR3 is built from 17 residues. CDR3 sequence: CASSSHLGQTLNYGYTF. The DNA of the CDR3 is TGTGCCAGCAGTTCCCACCTGGGGCAGACCCTTAACTATGGCTACACCTTC.

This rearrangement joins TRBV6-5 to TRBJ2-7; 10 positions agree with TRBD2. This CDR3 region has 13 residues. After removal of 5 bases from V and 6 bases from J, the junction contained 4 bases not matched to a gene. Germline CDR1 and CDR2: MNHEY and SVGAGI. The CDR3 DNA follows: TGTGCCAGCAGTCGGGGACTAGCGACCGAGCAGTACGTC. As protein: CASSRGLATEQYV.

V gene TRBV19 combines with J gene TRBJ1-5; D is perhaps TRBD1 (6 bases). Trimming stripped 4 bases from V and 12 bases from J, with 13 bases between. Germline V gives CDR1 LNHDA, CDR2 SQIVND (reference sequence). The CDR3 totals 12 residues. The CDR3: CASSKQNRVQHF. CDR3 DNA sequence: TGTGCCAGTAGTAAACAGAACAGGGTCCAGCATTTT.

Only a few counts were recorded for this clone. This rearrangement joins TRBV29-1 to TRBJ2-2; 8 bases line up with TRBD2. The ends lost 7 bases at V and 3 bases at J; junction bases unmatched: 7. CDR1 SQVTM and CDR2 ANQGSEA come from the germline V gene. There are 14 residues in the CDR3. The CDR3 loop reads CSGREGRDTGELFF. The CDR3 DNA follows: TGCAGCGGCCGGGAGGGCCGGGACACCGGGGAGCTGTTTTTT.

The CDR3 bases are TGCGCCAGCAGCTTCGGACAGGACACTGAAGCTTTCTTT. Protein product: CASSFGQDTEAFF. The chain uses TRBV5-1 and TRBJ1-1, with 7 bases fitting TRBD1. V was clipped by 2 bases and J by 3 bases; unmatched bases: 1. The CDR3 has 13 amino acids. Germline V lookup: CDR1 SGHRS, CDR2 YFSETQ.

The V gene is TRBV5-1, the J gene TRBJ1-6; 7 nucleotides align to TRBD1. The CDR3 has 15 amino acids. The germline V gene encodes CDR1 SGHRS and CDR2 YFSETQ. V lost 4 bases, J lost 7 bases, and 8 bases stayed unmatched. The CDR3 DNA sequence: TGCGCCAGCAGCCCCCGGGACAGCGAAAATTCACCCCTCCACTTT. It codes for CASSPRDSENSPLHF.

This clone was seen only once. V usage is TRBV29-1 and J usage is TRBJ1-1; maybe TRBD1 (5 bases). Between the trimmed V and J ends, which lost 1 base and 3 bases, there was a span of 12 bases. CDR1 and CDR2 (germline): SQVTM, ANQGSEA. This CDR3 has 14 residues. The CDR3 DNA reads TGCAGCGTTGAAGTCACCCCAGGGTACACTGAAGCTTTCTTT. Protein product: CSVEVTPGYTEAFF.

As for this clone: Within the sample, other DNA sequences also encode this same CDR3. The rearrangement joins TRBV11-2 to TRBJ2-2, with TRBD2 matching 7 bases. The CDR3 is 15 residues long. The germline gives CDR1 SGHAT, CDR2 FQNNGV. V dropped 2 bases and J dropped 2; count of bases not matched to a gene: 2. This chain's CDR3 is CASSLRDYNTGELFF. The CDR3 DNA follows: TGTGCCAGCAGCTTACGGGACTATAACACCGGGGAGCTGTTTTTT.

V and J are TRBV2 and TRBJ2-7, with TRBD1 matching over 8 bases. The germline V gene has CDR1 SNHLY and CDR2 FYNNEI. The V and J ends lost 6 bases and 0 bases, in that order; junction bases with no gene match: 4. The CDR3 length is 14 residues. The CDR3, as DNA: TGTGCCAGCAGACCGGGACAGGTCTCCTACGAGCAGTACTTC. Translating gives CASRPGQVSYEQYF. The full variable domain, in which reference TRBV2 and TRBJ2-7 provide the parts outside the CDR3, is EPEVTQTPSHQVTQMGQEVILRCVPISNHLYFYWYRQILGQKVEFLVSFYNNEISEKSEIFDDQFSVERPDGSNFTLKIRSTKLEDSAMYFCASRPGQVSYEQYFGPGTRLTVT.

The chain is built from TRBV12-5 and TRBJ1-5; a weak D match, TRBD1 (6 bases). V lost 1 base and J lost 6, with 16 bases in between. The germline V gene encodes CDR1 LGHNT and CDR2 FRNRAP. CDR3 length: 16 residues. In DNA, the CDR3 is TGTGCTAGTGGTTTGGAAACGACAGGAGGAGGTCAGCCCCAGCATTTT. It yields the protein CASGLETTGGGQPQHF.

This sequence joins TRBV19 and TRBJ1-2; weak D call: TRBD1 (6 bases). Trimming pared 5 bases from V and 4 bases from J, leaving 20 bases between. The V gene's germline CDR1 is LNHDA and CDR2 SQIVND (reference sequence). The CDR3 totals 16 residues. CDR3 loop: CASSSRTVNPSYGYTF. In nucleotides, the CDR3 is TGTGCCAGTAGTTCCCGGACAGTAAACCCCTCCTATGGCTACACCTTC.

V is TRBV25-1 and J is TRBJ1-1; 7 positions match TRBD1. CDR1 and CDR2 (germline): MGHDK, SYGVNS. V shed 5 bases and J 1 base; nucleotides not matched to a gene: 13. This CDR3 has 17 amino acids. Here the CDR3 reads CASSTTARGRRNTEAFF. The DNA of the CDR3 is TGTGCCAGCAGTACTACGGCAAGGGGGCGTAGGAACACTGAAGCTTTCTTT.